This T cell receptor (beta chain) was captured in a study of T cells in Graves' hyperthyroidism and ophthalmopathy (dated by TCRdb to the late 2010s). With respect to the entire study: To identify distinguishing TCR V-J signatures, a discovery cohort of around 100 patients was used, comprising under 45 with Graves' ophthalmopathy and around 60 with stable Graves' hyperthyroidism. Whether ophthalmopathy could be predicted prospectively was tested in an independent validation cohort made up of roughly 20 hyperthyroidism patients plus 17 patients who later progressed to ophthalmopathy. The 100 discovery patients were randomly divided into training and test sets at a 7:3 ratio. The study also compared thyroid tissue and blood T-cell repertoires from 6 or 7 Graves' hyperthyroidism patients. After blood sampling, hyperthyroidism patients were treated with methimazole at a starting dose of 30 mg daily, and ophthalmopathy patients were treated with high-dose intravenous methylprednisolone. TCR Vbeta CDR3 sequencing of 120 to 150 peripheral blood samples (approximately 44 ophthalmopathy, 70 to 85 hyperthyroidism and some 17 progressor patients) is reported in the paper. The study at large found these results: Most expanded thyroid clonotypes (frequency above 0.001) were also detected in blood, suggesting blood repertoires may reflect thyroid immune responses. A 13 V-J signature model separated ophthalmopathy from stable hyperthyroidism, with approximately 86% sensitivity and about 81% specificity in cross-validation and 80%/75% in testing. Sample size was not statistically predetermined, and investigators were not blinded to group allocation. During validation, the model predicted progression to ophthalmopathy a median of about 5.9 months ahead of onset, with approximately 70% sensitivity and 72.22% specificity.

TCR beta CDR3 regions were amplified from RNA transcripts. The first round of RT-PCR for the TCR CDR3 was performed with the HTBI primer set and the Qiagen OneStep RT-PCR kit. Libraries were constructed in a second round of multiplex PCR, after which size selection and purification were performed. Sequencing of the libraries was done on an Illumina HiSeq2000 using paired-end 100 bp reads. The study's processing was this. SOAPnuke was used to process the raw data, with reads discarded if the reads contained adapters or uncalled bases, had a mean Phred below 15, or lacked an exact constant-primer or identifier match. High-quality paired reads were merged using COPE v1.2.5, and each unique nucleotide sequence was defined as a clonotype. MiTCR v1.1 was used to align the clonotypes against IMGT TRBV, TRBD and TRBJ reference segments. Only V-J combinations with frequency above 0.0001, covering about 99% of repertoires, were analysed. The TCS score was defined as F50 (clonal expansion) divided by E x V (chaos), with BLOSUM62-based TCRdist calculated between CDR3 peptides within each V-J. Welch's t-statistics and random forest reduced approximately 520 V-J features to roughly 13, which were used in a naive Bayes classifier (R e1071). Starting from the raw public reads, TCRdb applied fastp trimming at Q25, assembled clones with MiXCR and retained in-frame beta chains. Under each unique CDR3 protein, matching rows form one entry showing the most common genes and DNA. For this entry, the V and J calls and clone size follow TCRdb and not the study's own pipeline. Present in this sample are a few hundred thousand distinct CDR3 sequences, just over 45% of which were seen just once. The ten largest clones add up to just over 8% of the sample.

This clonotype came up a few times. The antigen this receptor binds is unknown. Base qualities are missing; no much larger clone stands one base away. Graves' hyperthyroidism was defined as stable when no progression to ophthalmopathy occurred over 18 months of follow-up. Hyperthyroidism patients were newly diagnosed, with disease duration under 2 months, and aged 18 to 65 years. Patients with uncontrolled infections, other autoimmune diseases, pregnancy or lactation were excluded. Diagnoses were based on clinical symptoms, serum thyroxine and TRAb, thyroid ultrasound and orbital computed tomography. Total RNA was extracted with Trizol reagent, and quality was checked on an Agilent 2100 Bioanalyzer. The germline V gene provides CDR1 SGHTA and CDR2 FQGNSA. Trimming costs V 1 base and J 3 bases, and their ends lie 16 bases apart. Spanning cysteine to phenylalanine, the CDR3 consists of 16 amino acids. Only CDR3 DNA is held: 48 bases, read in frame from base 1.

The chain joins TRBV7-2 to TRBJ2-7, with no reliable assignment of the D segment. This TCR was sampled from a woman under 30 with Graves' hyperthyroidism. Donor details come from another sample of the same person, matched by shared clones. What was sequenced was peripheral blood or thyroid tissue (not recorded which). The CDR3 reads CASSLDGRRIFYEQYF. The DNA sequence is TGTGCCAGCAGCTTAGACGGAAGACGCATTTTCTACGAGCAGTACTTC.